This T cell receptor beta chain was found in a study of blood T cell repertoires in COVID-19. This table comes from immunoSEQ multiplex PCR, and its TCRdb copy is limited to in-frame clones, with some not included. The data hold approximately 480,000 clones, with 75% to 90% observed a single time. Patients of the Seattle cohort, enrolled during active infection, were followed longitudinally. The germline V gene encodes CDR1 LGHDT and CDR2 YNNKEL (reference sequence). With 6 bases clipped from V and 7 bases from J, the junction kept 13 bases outside the gene matches. CDR3 length: 15 residues. V gene TRBV3-1 (or the pseudogene TRBV3-2) combines with J gene TRBJ2-5, with TRBD2 identical over 8 bases. Sequencing was done on a sample of peripheral blood. The TCR sequence derives from a young man with COVID-19, enrolled during active disease. The CDR3 is CASSTAGGRVGTQYF. Written as DNA, the CDR3 is TGTGCCAGCAGTACCGCGGGAGGCCGGGTTGGGACCCAGTACTTC.